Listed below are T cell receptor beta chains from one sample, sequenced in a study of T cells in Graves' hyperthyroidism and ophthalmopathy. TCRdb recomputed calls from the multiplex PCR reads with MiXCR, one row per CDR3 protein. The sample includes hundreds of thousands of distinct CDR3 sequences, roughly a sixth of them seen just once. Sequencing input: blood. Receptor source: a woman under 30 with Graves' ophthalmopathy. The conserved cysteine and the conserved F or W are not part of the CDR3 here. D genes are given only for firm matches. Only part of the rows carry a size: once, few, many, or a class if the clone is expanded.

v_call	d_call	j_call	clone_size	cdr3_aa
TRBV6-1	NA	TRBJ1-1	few	ASIGVEAF
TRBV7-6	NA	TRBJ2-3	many	ASSKVLEGLTDTQY
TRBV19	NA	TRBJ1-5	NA	ASSIRDGGWAQH
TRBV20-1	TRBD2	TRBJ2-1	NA	SARRGPSGINEQF
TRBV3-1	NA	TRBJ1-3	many	ASSQEAVSGNTIY
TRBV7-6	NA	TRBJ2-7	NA	ASSLEEGGGYEQY
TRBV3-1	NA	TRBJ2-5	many	ASSQDTGIAETQY
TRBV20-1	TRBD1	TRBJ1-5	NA	SARVQDRENQPQH
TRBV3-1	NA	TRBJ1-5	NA	ASSQGQGWNQPQH
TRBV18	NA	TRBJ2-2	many	ASSPPVRSNTGELF
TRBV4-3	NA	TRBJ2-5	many	ASSQAQGGGETQY
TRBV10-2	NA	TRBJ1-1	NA	ASRSRTVNTEAF
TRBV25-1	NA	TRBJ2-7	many	ASSGRGRTLASFAYEQY
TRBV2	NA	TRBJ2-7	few	ASGVTNEQY
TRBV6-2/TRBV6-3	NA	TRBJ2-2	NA	ASSYEGSYTGELF
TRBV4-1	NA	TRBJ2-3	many	ASSRGGTDTQY
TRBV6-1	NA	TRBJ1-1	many	ASCGAGEATEAF
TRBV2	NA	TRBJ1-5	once	ASSDFVGHQPQH
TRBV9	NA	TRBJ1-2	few	ASSVEAQGRNYGYT
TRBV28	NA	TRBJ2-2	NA	ASSRDSSGTGELF
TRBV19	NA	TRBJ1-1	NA	ASRSGEKAF
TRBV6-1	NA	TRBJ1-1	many	ASSRPGVEAF
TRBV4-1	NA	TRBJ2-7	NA	ASSQDYGNAFHEQY
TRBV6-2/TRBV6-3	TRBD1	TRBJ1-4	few	ASSFRQGGTNEKLF
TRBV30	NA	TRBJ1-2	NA	AWNQDNGYT
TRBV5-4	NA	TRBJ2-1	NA	ASSGGTAYNEQF
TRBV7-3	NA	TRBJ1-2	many	ASSSPGEVYGYT
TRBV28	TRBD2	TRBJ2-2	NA	ASSLMTSGLFTGELF
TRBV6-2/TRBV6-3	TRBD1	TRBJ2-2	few	ASSVQGTTGELF
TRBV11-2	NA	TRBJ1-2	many	ASSLDRRGNYGYT
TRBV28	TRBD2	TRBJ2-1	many	ATVNGGLAGVRSYNEQF
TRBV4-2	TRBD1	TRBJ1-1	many	ASSPKDRGVDTEAF
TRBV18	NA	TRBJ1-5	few	ASSPSGAVNSNQPQH
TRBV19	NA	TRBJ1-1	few	ASMDGRTTEAF
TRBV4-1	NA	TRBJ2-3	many	ASSQGPATDTQY
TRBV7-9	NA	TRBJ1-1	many	ASSPPAGSGPREAF
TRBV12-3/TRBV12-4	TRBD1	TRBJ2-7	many	ASSYFGTGIYEQY
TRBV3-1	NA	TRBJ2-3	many	ASSQGLAGISTSTDTQY
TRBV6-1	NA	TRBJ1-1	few	ASIRWGGEAF
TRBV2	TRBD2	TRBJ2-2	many	AKRTSGGAGTGELF
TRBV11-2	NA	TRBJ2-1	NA	ASSLYRSSSYNEQF
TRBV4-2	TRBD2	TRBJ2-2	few	ASSPLGGGTSGSRATGELF
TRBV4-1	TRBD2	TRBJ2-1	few	ASSQENGRASVEQF
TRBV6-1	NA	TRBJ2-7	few	ASIGGELYEQY
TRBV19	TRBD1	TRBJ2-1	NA	ASSTGTGGRNEQF
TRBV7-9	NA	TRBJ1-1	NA	ASSLGAELTEAF
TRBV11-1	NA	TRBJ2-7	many	ASRSRDMSYEQY
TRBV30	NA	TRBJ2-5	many	AWRLAKETQY
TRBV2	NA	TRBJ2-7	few	ASSEAGQGRQY
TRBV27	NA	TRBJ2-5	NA	ASSLNSLAAQETQY
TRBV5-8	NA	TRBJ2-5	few	ASSLDQRRETQY
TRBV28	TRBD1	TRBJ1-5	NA	ASRLGTAASNQPQH
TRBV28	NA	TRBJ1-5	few	ASRDQGLGNQPQH
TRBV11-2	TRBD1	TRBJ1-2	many	ASSLVFGTVYGYT